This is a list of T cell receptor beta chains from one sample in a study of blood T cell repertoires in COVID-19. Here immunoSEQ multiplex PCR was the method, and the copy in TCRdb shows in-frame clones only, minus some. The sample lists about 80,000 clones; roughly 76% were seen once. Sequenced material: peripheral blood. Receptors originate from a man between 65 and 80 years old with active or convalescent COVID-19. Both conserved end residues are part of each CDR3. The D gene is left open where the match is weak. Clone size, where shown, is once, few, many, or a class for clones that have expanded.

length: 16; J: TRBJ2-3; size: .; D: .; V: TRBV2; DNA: TGTGCCAGCAGTCCCGATGGTGGGGCGCGTTTAGATACGCAGTATTTT; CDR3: CASSPDGGARLDTQYF
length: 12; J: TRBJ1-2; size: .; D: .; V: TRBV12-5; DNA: TGTGCTAGTGGTTTATGGCAGTTTGGCTACACCTTC; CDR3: CASGLWQFGYTF
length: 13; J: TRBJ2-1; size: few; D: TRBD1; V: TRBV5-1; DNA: TGCGCCAGCAGCCCCGGACAGGGCGATGAGCAGTTCTTC; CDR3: CASSPGQGDEQFF
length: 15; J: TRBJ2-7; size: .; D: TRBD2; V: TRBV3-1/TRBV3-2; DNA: TGTGCCAGCAGCCATACGACTAGCGGATCCTACGAGCAGTACTTC; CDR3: CASSHTTSGSYEQYF
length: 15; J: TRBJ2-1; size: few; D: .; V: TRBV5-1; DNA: TGCGCCAGCAGCCTCAATGGGGCGGAATACAATGAGCAGTTCTTC; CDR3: CASSLNGAEYNEQFF
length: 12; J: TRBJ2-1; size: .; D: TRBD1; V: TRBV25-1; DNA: TGTGCCAGCAGCTACGACAGGGACGAGCAGTTCTTC; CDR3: CASSYDRDEQFF
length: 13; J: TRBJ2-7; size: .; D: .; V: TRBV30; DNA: TGTGCCTGGGACAACTGGGGGGCCTACGAGCAGTACTTC; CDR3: CAWDNWGAYEQYF
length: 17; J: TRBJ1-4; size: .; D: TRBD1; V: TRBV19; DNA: TGTGCCAGTAGTATCTTCCGATATCAGGGGGCTAATGAAAAACTGTTTTTT; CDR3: CASSIFRYQGANEKLFF
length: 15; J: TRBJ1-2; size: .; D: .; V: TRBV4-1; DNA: TGCGCCAGCAGCCAAGATAGGGAGGGTAACTATGGCTACACCTTC; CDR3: CASSQDREGNYGYTF
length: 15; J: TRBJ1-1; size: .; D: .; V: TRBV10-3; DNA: TGTGCCATCAGTGGCTTTTCAGGGGCGCGTAGTGAAGCTTTCTTT; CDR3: CAISGFSGARSEAFF
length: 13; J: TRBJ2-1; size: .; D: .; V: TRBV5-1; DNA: TGCGCCAGCAGCTTGGTATCCAACCAGGAGCAGTTCTTC; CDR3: CASSLVSNQEQFF
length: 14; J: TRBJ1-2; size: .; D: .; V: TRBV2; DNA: TGTGCCAGCAGTGAAGCAGGCTCGGGGTCGGGCTACACCTTC; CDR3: CASSEAGSGSGYTF
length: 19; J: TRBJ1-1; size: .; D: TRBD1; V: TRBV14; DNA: TGTGCCAGCAGCCAAGAGATGGACAGGGGGCACTGGATGAACACTGAAGCTTTCTTT; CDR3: CASSQEMDRGHWMNTEAFF
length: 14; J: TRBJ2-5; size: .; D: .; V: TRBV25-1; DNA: TGTGCCAGCAGTGAAAATCGAGAGTGGGAGACCCAGTACTTC; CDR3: CASSENREWETQYF
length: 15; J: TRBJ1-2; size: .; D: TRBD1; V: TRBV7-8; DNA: TGTGCCAGCAGCTTACTCTCTGGACAGGGTAATGGCTACACCTTC; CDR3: CASSLLSGQGNGYTF
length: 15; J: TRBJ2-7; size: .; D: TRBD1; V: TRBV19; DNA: TGTGCCAGTAGTTCCGGGACAGTGGAGTTCTACGAGCAGTACTTC; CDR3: CASSSGTVEFYEQYF
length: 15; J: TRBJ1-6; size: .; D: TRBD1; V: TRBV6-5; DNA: TGTGCCAGCAGTTACTCACAGGGGGCTGTGTCACCCCTCCACTTT; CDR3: CASSYSQGAVSPLHF
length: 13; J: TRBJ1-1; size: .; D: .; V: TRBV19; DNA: TGTGCCAGTAGTGACGGTGCGAGGACTGAAGCTTTCTTT; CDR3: CASSDGARTEAFF
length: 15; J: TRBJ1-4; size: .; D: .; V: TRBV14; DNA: TGTGCCAGCAGCCGGTATAGTGGTGCGAATGAAAAACTGTTTTTT; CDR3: CASSRYSGANEKLFF
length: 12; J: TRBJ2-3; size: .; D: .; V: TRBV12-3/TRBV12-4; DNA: TGTGCCAGCAGTGGGGGGTCAGATACGCAGTATTTT; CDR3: CASSGGSDTQYF
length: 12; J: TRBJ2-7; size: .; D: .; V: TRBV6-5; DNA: TGTGCCGTCCGGGACACCTTGGGTGAGCAGTACTTC; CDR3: CAVRDTLGEQYF
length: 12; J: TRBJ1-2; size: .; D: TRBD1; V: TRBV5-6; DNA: TGTGCCAGCAGCCGGACAGGGAATGGCTACACCTTC; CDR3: CASSRTGNGYTF
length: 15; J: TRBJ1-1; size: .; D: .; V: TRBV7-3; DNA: TGTGCCAGCAGCGCACACAGGGTCGAGGGCACTGAAGCTTTCTTT; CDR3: CASSAHRVEGTEAFF
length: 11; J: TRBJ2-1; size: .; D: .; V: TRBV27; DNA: TGTGCCAGCAGTTTGGGCCTTGAGCAGTTCTTC; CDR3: CASSLGLEQFF
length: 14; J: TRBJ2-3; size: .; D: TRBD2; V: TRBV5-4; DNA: TGTGCCAGCAGCTCGCAGCGGGGCGCAGATACGCAGTATTTT; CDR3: CASSSQRGADTQYF
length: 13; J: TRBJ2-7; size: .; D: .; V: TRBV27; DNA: TGTGCCAGCAGTCCCAGGACACGACTTGAGCAGTACTTC; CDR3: CASSPRTRLEQYF
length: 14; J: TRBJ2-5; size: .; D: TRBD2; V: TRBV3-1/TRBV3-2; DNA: TGTGCCAGCACCCTACGGGGGGTGGCAGAGACCCAGTACTTC; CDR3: CASTLRGVAETQYF
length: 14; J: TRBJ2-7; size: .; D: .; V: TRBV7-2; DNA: TGTGCCAGCAGCTTAGGGGGACTTTCTTACGAGCAGTACTTC; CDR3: CASSLGGLSYEQYF
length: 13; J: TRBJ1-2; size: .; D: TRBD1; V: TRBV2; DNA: TGTGCCAGCAGTCCCGGGACAGGGGGCCCTCACACCTTC; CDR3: CASSPGTGGPHTF
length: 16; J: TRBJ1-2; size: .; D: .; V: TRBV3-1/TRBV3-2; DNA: TGTGCCAGCAGCCTCGGACAGTCACCTCCTGTCTATGGCTACACCTTC; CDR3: CASSLGQSPPVYGYTF
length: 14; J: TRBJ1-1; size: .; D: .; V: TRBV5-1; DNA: TGCGCCAGCAGCTTAGGGGTCCCACGGACTGAAGCTTTCTTT; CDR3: CASSLGVPRTEAFF
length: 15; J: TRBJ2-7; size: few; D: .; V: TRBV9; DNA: TGTGCCAGCAGCGTAAAAGTAGGGGGATCCGGCGAGCAGTACTTC; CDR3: CASSVKVGGSGEQYF
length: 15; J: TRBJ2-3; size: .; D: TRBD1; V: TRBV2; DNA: TGTGCCAGCAGCCCGGGACAGGGTTTTTCAGATACGCAGTATTTT; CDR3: CASSPGQGFSDTQYF
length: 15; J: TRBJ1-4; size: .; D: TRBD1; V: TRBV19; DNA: TGTGCCAGTAGACAACAGGGGAGTACTAATGAAAAACTGTTTTTT; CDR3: CASRQQGSTNEKLFF
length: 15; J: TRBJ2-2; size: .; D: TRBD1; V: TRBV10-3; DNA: TGTGCCATCAGTGGGACAGGGGGACCCACCGGGGAGCTGTTTTTT; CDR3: CAISGTGGPTGELFF
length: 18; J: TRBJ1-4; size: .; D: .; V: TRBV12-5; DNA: TGTGCTAGTGGTTTAGGTCTGGGCAGAACTGCAACTAATGAAAAACTGTTTTTT; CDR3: CASGLGLGRTATNEKLFF
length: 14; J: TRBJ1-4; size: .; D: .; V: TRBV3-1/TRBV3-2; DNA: TGTGCCAGCAGACCCAGGGGATCGGCGGAAAAACTGTTTTTT; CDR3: CASRPRGSAEKLFF
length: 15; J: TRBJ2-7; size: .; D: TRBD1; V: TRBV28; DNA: TGTGCCAGCGTAGCCGGGACAGGGGGCGCTTACGAGCAGTACTTC; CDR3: CASVAGTGGAYEQYF
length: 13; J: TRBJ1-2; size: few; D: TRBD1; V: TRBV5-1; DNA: TGCGCCAGCAGCGATAGGACAGGGGATGGCTACACCTTC; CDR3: CASSDRTGDGYTF
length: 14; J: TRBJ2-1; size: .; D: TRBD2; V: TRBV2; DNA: TGTGCCAGCAGTAGGCGACTAGCTCAGGGCGAGCAGTTCTTC; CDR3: CASSRRLAQGEQFF
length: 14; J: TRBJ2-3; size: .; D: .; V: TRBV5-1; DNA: TGCGCCAGCAGCTATGGGAGCGACACAGATACGCAGTATTTT; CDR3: CASSYGSDTDTQYF
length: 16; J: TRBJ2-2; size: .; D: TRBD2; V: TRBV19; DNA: TGTGCCAGTAACATCGGGGGGGCCGGGAACACCGGGGAGCTGTTTTTT; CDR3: CASNIGGAGNTGELFF
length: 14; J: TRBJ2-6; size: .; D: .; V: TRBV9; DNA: TGTGCCAGCACTGTGAGCTCTGGGGCCAACGTCCTGACTTTC; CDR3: CASTVSSGANVLTF
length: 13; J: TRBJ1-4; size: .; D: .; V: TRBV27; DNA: TGTGCCAGCTATACAGGGAGGGATGAAAAACTGTTTTTT; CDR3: CASYTGRDEKLFF
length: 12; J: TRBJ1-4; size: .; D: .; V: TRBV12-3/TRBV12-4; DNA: TGTGCCAGCAGCCCAGGAGGTTTTAAACTGTTTTTT; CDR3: CASSPGGFKLFF
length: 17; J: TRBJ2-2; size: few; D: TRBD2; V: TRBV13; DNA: TGTGCCAGCAGCTACCGCGGGACTAGCGGGAGCACCGGGGAGCTGTTTTTT; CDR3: CASSYRGTSGSTGELFF
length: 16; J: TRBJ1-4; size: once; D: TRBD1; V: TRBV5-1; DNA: TGCGCCAGCAGCTTGAAAGGACAGGGCCAGGGGGAAAAACTGTTTTTT; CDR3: CASSLKGQGQGEKLFF
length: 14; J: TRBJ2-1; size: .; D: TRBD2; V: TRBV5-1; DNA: TGCGCCAGCAGCTTGAGCGGGGGGAAGAATGAGCAGTTCTTC; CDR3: CASSLSGGKNEQFF
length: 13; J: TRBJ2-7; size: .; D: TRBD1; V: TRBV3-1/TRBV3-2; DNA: TGTGCCACTGCCAACAGGGGGATGGGAGAGCAGTACTTC; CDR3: CATANRGMGEQYF
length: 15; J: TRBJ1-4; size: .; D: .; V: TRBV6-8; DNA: TGTGCCAGCAGTTACTCGTTAGCAACTAATGAAAAACTGTTTTTT; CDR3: CASSYSLATNEKLFF